Shown below are 6 T cell receptor beta chains from a single sample sequenced in a study of blood T cell repertoires in COVID-19. Sequencing used immunoSEQ multiplex PCR; TCRdb keeps in-frame clones, though not all of them. Among about 100,000 clones listed, 70% to 90% were seen once. The specimen sequenced was peripheral blood. The receptors derive from a man older than 75 with acute or convalescent COVID-19.

V is TRBV18 and J is TRBJ2-1, with 12 nucleotides matching TRBD2. The germline V gene has CDR1 KGHSH and CDR2 LQKENI. The CDR3 length is 17 residues. Trimming at V came to 5 bases and at J to 4 bases, leaving 9 bases not matched to a gene. CDR3 DNA: TGTGCCAGCTCATCGACGACTAGCGGGAGTACATACAATGAGCAGTTCTTC. Protein: CASSSTTSGSTYNEQFF.

The genes are TRBV11-1 and TRBJ2-5; 7 nucleotides line up with TRBD1. V was clipped by 4 bases and J by 5 bases; unmatched bases: 10. Looked up from germline, CDR1 is SGHAT and CDR2 is FQDESV (reference sequence). The CDR3 runs to 15 residues. CDR3 nucleotides: TGTGCCAGCAGCTCCCGGACAGGTGGTCGCGAGACCCAGTACTTC. The encoded protein is CASSSRTGGRETQYF.

The chain is built from TRBV15 and TRBJ2-1; D not certain. Looked up from germline, CDR1 is LNHNV and CDR2 is YYDKDF (reference sequence). This CDR3 contains 14 residues. V was pared by 0 bases and J by 8 bases, with 11 bases between. The CDR3 here is CATSRDLLPDEQFF. The CDR3, as DNA: TGTGCCACCAGCAGAGATCTTTTACCAGATGAGCAGTTCTTC.

V and J are TRBV6-6 and TRBJ2-5; 12 positions match TRBD2. CDR1 is MNHNY, CDR2 SVGAGI, per germline (reference sequence). The junction had 9 bases not matched to a gene; V was cut back by 5 bases and J by 5 bases. The CDR3 length is 16 residues. CDR3 sequence reads: CASSRRRLAGVETQYF. CDR3 sequence (DNA): TGTGCCAGCAGTCGACGGCGACTAGCGGGAGTTGAGACCCAGTACTTC.

The CDR3: CASSFLGANVLTF. The CDR3, as DNA: TGTGCCAGCAGTTTTCTTGGGGCCAACGTCCTGACTTTC. This chain uses TRBV12-3 or TRBV12-4 with TRBJ2-6, with D hard to call. Trimming removed 3 bases from V and 3 bases from J, with 3 bases in between. The CDR3 is 13 amino acids.

The chain has TRBV10-3 and TRBJ1-6; 11 nucleotides match TRBD1. Germline V gives CDR1 ENHRY, CDR2 SYGVKD. V was pared by 5 bases and J by 8 bases, with 2 bases of the junction left unmatched. There are 14 residues in the CDR3. CDR3 residues: CAISPGQGDSPLHF. CDR3 DNA: TGTGCCATCAGTCCGGGACAGGGGGATTCACCCCTCCACTTT.